This entry is about one T cell receptor beta chain. Its specific antigen is unknown. Base qualities are not provided; no much larger clone lies one nucleotide away. For repertoire sequencing, TCR beta CDR3 regions were amplified from RNA transcripts. A first-round RT-PCR used HTBI primers with the Qiagen OneStep RT-PCR kit, followed by a second-round multiplex PCR, size selection and purification. Libraries were sequenced on an Illumina HiSeq2000 using paired-end 100 bp reads. On the study's bioinformatics: SOAPnuke was used for read processing, and reads with adapters, uncalled bases, a mean Phred below 15, or no exact constant-primer or identifier match were discarded. High-quality paired reads were merged with COPE v1.2.5. Unique nucleotide sequences were defined as clonotypes and aligned to IMGT TRB V, D and J references using MiTCR v1.1. The analysis was limited to V-J combinations with a frequency above 0.0001, which together covered 98% to 99.2% of repertoires. A TCR clonal expansion and chaos score per V-J combination was defined as the ratio of F50 clonal expansion to chaos observed in the TCRdist matrix. Welch's t-statistics and random forest were used to narrow the features down to roughly twelve V-J combinations, which were then fed into a naive Bayes classifier. Thyroid-blood repertoire similarity was quantified with the Morisita-Horn index. TCRdb ran its own pipeline on the public reads, namely fastp trimming at Q25 and MiXCR clone calling, and kept in-frame beta chains. One record per CDR3 amino acid sequence lists the most common genes and DNA. TCRdb's processing, not the authors', yielded these V and J calls. The sample contains approximately 210,000 distinct CDR3 sequences, 20% to 25% of them found a single time. Of the sample, approximately 39% is held by the ten largest clones.

Ophthalmopathy patients had moderately to severely active disease, Clinical Activity Score of at least 3, NOSPECS grade of at least 4, and disease duration under 3 months. Anyone with other autoimmune diseases, uncontrolled infections, pregnancy or lactation was excluded from the study. Diagnosis was based on clinical symptoms, serum thyroxine, TRAb, thyroid ultrasound and orbital computed tomography. PBMCs were isolated from 10 ml of fresh peripheral blood by Ficoll-Paque density gradient centrifugation. Trizol reagent was used to extract the total RNA, and its quality was then checked on an Agilent 2100 Bioanalyzer. The entry originates in a study of Graves' ophthalmopathy and Graves' hyperthyroidism (dated by TCRdb to 2017 to 2018). Context from the whole study: Peripheral blood was collected before any treatment was given, at the time of initial diagnosis. To explore V-J signatures that distinguish ophthalmopathy from hyperthyroidism, a discovery set of under 110 patients was enrolled, made up of 40 to 45 with ophthalmopathy and under 65 with stable hyperthyroidism. TCR beta repertoire signatures were used to distinguish Graves' ophthalmopathy from Graves' hyperthyroidism and to predict progression to ophthalmopathy. Following sampling, methimazole starting at 30 mg daily was administered to hyperthyroidism patients, and high-dose intravenous methylprednisolone was administered to ophthalmopathy patients. In total, 135 blood samples were TCR-sequenced: fewer than 50 ophthalmopathy, about 75 hyperthyroidism and 17 hyperthyroidism-to-ophthalmopathy patients. In roughly six hyperthyroidism patients, the T-cell repertoires found in thyroid tissue were compared with those found in blood. An independent validation cohort was composed of around 19 hyperthyroidism patients and around 16 patients who later progressed from hyperthyroidism to ophthalmopathy. The 80 to 100 discovery patients were randomly divided into training and test sets at a 7:3 ratio.

For CDR1 and CDR2, the germline V gene (reference sequence) lists DFQATT and SNEGSKA. V and J lose 5 bases and 5 bases, and a span of 12 bases separates them. The CDR3 goes from the cysteine to the phenylalanine over 12 residues. Of all the DNA, just the CDR3 is kept, 36 bases in frame from base 1. Summary of the overall study and its limitations: Most expanded thyroid clonotypes with a frequency above 0.001 also appeared in blood, which suggests that blood repertoires may reflect the immune response in the thyroid. No statistical method was used to set the sample size in advance, and the investigators knew which group each participant was assigned to. In validation, the model predicted ophthalmopathy progression with more than 70% sensitivity and approximately 75% specificity; about a dozen predicted patients were CT-confirmed with GO in a median of roughly 6.8 months. The 13-signature model separated ophthalmopathy from stable hyperthyroidism with roughly 90% sensitivity and around 81% specificity in cross-validation, and 80%/75% in the test set.

The TCR was taken from a woman in her forties or fifties with Graves' ophthalmopathy. Donor details come from another sample of the same person, matched by shared clones. Sequencing was performed on peripheral blood. In this chain, TRBV20-1 is recombined with TRBJ2-5; the D gene cannot be named for sure. The DNA sequence reads TGCAGTGCTTCCGACCCCGGGGAGACCCAGTACTTC. Translated, this gives CSASDPGETQYF.